This T cell receptor (beta chain) came from a study of OX40 agonist ivuxolimab in advanced cancers. Systemic immunosuppression or autoimmune disease history was grounds to exclude patients. The table came from immunoSEQ multiplex PCR; TCRdb's copy has only in-frame clones and leaves some out. The repertoire has around 80,000 clones, approximately 90% of them found once; the top ten carry about 8.6%. CDR1 SGHTS and CDR2 YDEGEE come from the germline V gene. The CDR3 is 13 residues long. Trimming stripped 7 bases from V and 6 bases from J, with 17 bases between. The chain links TRBV5-8 to TRBJ2-7; D may be TRBD1 or TRBD2 (5 bases each). The receptor's source is an adult with an advanced solid tumor such as melanoma, head and neck, liver or kidney cancer. The sample consisted of CD4+ or CD8+ T cells sorted from blood, taken in a trial of the OX40 agonist ivuxolimab. CDR3 sequence: CASRLGWGSEQYF. The CDR3 DNA follows: TGTGCCAGCCGCCTCGGATGGGGGAGCGAGCAGTACTTC.